This T cell receptor (beta chain) was recorded in a study of glioma-infiltrating T cells after dendritic cell vaccination. Here immunoSEQ multiplex PCR was the method, and the copy in TCRdb shows in-frame clones only, minus some. This table holds 80,000 to 95,000 clones, around 84% found once. This clone was recorded once. Trimming pared 9 bases from V and 4 bases from J, leaving 13 bases between. The CDR3 extends over 13 amino acids. Germline loops: CDR1 LNHDA, CDR2 SQIVND (reference sequence). The time point denotes: after dendritic cell vaccination, including at tumor progression/relapse. The sequence was obtained from a human donor with glioblastoma. The specimen was blood, collected after dendritic cell vaccination. This rearrangement joins TRBV19 to TRBJ2-1; possibly TRBD2 for D (6 bases). The CDR3 here is CASNSGSYNEQFF. In DNA form, the CDR3 reads TGTGCCAGCAATAGCGGTTCTTACAATGAGCAGTTCTTC. Looking up the rest from reference TRBV19 and TRBJ2-1 gives the full variable domain: DGGITQSPKYLFRKEGQNVTLSCEQNLNHDAMYWYRQDPGQGLRLIYYSQIVNDFQKGDIAEGYSVSREKKESFPLTVTSAQKNPTAFYLCASNSGSYNEQFFGPGTRLTVL.